Shown below are 30 T cell receptor beta chains from a single sample sequenced in a study of beta chain features in type 1 diabetes. Sequencing targeted expressed TCRB transcripts, as all isolated RNA had been reverse transcribed. The protocol was immunoSEQ multiplex PCR, while the TCRdb copy is restricted to in-frame clones and leaves out a portion. The profile covers approximately 330,000 clones, with 9.5% to 11% appearing a single time and 0.015% taken by the ten largest. Sequencing was performed on naive CD4+ T cells from blood. These TCRs come from a woman aged 30 to 39 in good health.

The rearrangement uses TRBV13 and TRBJ2-6, with 11 bases that match TRBD1. The V gene's germline CDR1 is PRHDT and CDR2 FYEKMQ (reference sequence). With 5 bases clipped from V and 2 bases from J, the junction kept 5 bases outside the gene matches. CDR3 length: 17 residues. The CDR3: CASSAGTGGTGANVLTF. In nucleotides, the CDR3 is TGTGCCAGCAGCGCCGGGACAGGGGGGACTGGGGCCAACGTCCTGACTTTC.

This clone was seen a few times. This rearrangement joins TRBV28 to TRBJ2-5; D remains unclear. The V and J ends lost 1 base and 1 base respectively, with 4 bases between them. The CDR3 runs to 13 residues. The germline CDR1 and CDR2 sequences are MDHEN and SYDVKM. CDR3 bases: TGTGCCAGCAGTTTATCTTCCCAAGAGACCCAGTACTTC. Its protein product is CASSLSSQETQYF.

The chain uses TRBV19 and TRBJ1-1; D is perhaps TRBD1 (6 bases). Germline lookup yields CDR1 LNHDA and CDR2 SQIVND (reference sequence). Trimming cost V 4 bases and J 8 bases, with 11 bases left between them. The CDR3 covers 12 residues. The CDR3 loop reads CASSKDSGEAFF. The CDR3 DNA is TGTGCCAGTAGTAAGGACAGCGGCGAAGCTTTCTTT.

The table lists this clone with a few counts. The V gene is TRBV4-3, the J gene TRBJ2-4; TRBD2 might be the D (5 bases). Trimming left V 0 bases short and J 6 bases short, with 12 bases between. CDR3 size: 15 residues. CDR1 is LGHNA and CDR2 is YSLEER in the germline V gene. The CDR3 spells CASSQERGPRNIQYF. The DNA for the CDR3 is TGCGCCAGCAGCCAAGAGCGAGGGCCCAGAAACATTCAGTACTTC.

This clone occurred a few times. This rearrangement joins TRBV6-1 to TRBJ2-7; D not certain. The germline V gene has CDR1 MNHNS and CDR2 SASEGT. Between the trimmed V and J ends, which lost 5 bases and 6 bases, there was a span of 14 bases. This CDR3 comprises 13 residues. The CDR3 sequence: CASSPRGVGEQYF. In nucleotides, the CDR3 is TGTGCCAGCAGTCCACGAGGTGTTGGCGAGCAGTACTTC.

The chain employs TRBV19 and TRBJ2-1; TRBD2 matches 9 bases. CDR3 length: 15 residues. CDR1 and CDR2 (germline): LNHDA, SQIVND (reference sequence). With V trimmed by 4 bases and J by 9 bases, 10 bases remained unmatched. The CDR3 DNA reads as TGTGCCAGTAGTACACAGCGACTAGCGGCTGCTGAGCAGTTCTTC. This gives the protein CASSTQRLAAAEQFF.

This rearrangement joins TRBV29-1 to TRBJ2-7; 7 positions agree with TRBD2. CDR3 length: 14 residues. CDR1 and CDR2 from the germline V gene are SQVTM and ANQGSEA. The V segment lost 3 bases and the J segment 6 bases; nucleotides outside the gene matches: 11. CDR3 sequence reads: CSVEGGSVSREQYF. As DNA, the CDR3 is TGCAGCGTTGAGGGCGGGAGTGTTTCTCGCGAGCAGTACTTC.

This clone was seen just once. The chain has TRBV6-6 and TRBJ1-5, with 8 bases identical to TRBD1. The CDR3 sequence is 14 residues long. In germline, CDR1 is MNHNY, CDR2 SVGAGI (reference sequence). V shed 7 bases, J shed 5 bases, and the junction held 7 bases outside the gene matches. CDR3 protein: CASTADRDYQPQHF. CDR3 nucleotide sequence: TGTGCCAGCACCGCGGACAGGGATTATCAGCCCCAGCATTTT.

J is TRBJ2-7 and V is TRBV6-5; D perhaps matches TRBD2 (6 bases). V lost 5 bases to trimming and J lost 2 bases, with 13 bases between them. Germline V gene data show CDR1 as MNHEY and CDR2 as SVGAGI. This CDR3 spans 14 amino acids. DNA for the CDR3: TGTGCCAGCAGTAGATCCGGCGGGGCCTACGAGCAGTACTTC. Its translation is CASSRSGGAYEQYF.

The chain employs TRBV9 and TRBJ1-2, with D possibly being TRBD1 (6 bases). V lost 4 bases and J lost 4, with 14 bases in between. CDR1 is SGDLS, CDR2 YYNGEE, per germline. The CDR3 runs 14 residues. CDR3 protein: CASSRTEGAYGYTF. Written as DNA, the CDR3 is TGTGCCAGCAGCAGGACAGAGGGTGCCTATGGCTACACCTTC.

Turning to this clone: Other DNA sequences in the sample encode the same CDR3. The chain employs TRBV7-3 and TRBJ2-6, with D hard to call. This CDR3 has 15 residues. Germline V CDR1 and CDR2: SGHTA, FQGTGA. Trimming left V 1 base short and J 0 bases short, with 4 bases between. The CDR3 loop reads CASSLRSSGANVLTF. The CDR3 region has the DNA TGTGCCAGCAGCTTAAGGAGCTCTGGGGCCAACGTCCTGACTTTC. Looking up the rest from reference TRBV7-3 and TRBJ2-6 gives the full variable domain: GAGVSQTPSNKVTEKGKYVELRCDPISGHTALYWYRQSLGQGPEFLIYFQGTGAADDSGLPNDRFFAVRPEGSVSTLKIQRTERGDSAVYLCASSLRSSGANVLTFGAGSRLTVL.

This sequence joins TRBV30 and TRBJ2-2, with 10 bases that match TRBD2. Germline CDR1 and CDR2: GTSNPN and SVGIG (reference sequence). The CDR3 is made up of 16 amino acids. V dropped 0 bases and J dropped 6; count of bases not matched to a gene: 7. In DNA form, the CDR3 reads TGTGCCTGGAGTGTACTAGCGGGAAGCGCCGCCGGGGAGCTGTTTTTT. Translating gives CAWSVLAGSAAGELFF.

The chain joins TRBV6-5 to TRBJ2-1; 8 nucleotides line up with TRBD2. The CDR3 sequence is 15 residues long. Germline V CDR1 and CDR2: MNHEY, SVGAGI. Trimming cost V 6 bases and J 0 bases; bases outside gene matches: 4. CDR3 in amino acids: CASSLGLASYNEQFF. For the CDR3, the DNA is TGTGCCAGCAGCCTAGGACTAGCCTCCTACAATGAGCAGTTCTTC.

The chain recombines TRBV29-1 with TRBJ2-1; 9 nucleotides line up with TRBD2. V trimming: 0 bases; J trimming: 4 bases; junction bases outside the gene matches: 10. Germline CDR1 reads SQVTM; CDR2 reads ANQGSEA. The CDR3 is 17 amino acids. CDR3 coding DNA: TGCAGCGTTGAAGATTTTATCAGCGGGAGGTATTACAATGAGCAGTTCTTC. Encoded protein: CSVEDFISGRYYNEQFF.

This clone was observed a few times. The chain couples TRBV7-9 to TRBJ2-3, with D possibly matching TRBD2 (6 bases). The V end was cut by 5 bases, the J end by 0 bases, with 12 bases between. CDR1 SEHNR and CDR2 FQNEAQ come from the germline V gene (reference sequence). This CDR3 is 15 amino acids long. The CDR3 DNA reads TGTGCCAGCAGCCGAAGACTAGAAAGCACAGATACGCAGTATTTT. Protein product: CASSRRLESTDTQYF. Full variable domain (missing parts from reference TRBV7-9 and TRBJ2-3): DTGVSQNPRHKITKRGQNVTFRCDPISEHNRLYWYRQTLGQGPEFLTYFQNEAQLEKSRLLSDRFSAERPKGSFSTLEIQRTEQGDSAMYLCASSRRLESTDTQYFGPGTRLTVL.

J is TRBJ2-2 and V is TRBV27; 9 nucleotides agree with TRBD2. V was clipped by 1 base and J by 0 bases; unmatched bases: 15. CDR1 and CDR2 (germline): MNHEY, SMNVEV (reference sequence). There are 21 residues in the CDR3. The CDR3 region has the DNA TGTGCCAGCAGTTTATTACGAAGGGGTAGCGGGGGAAAAACGAACACCGGGGAGCTGTTTTTT. Protein product: CASSLLRRGSGGKTNTGELFF.

This clone was observed a handful of times. V is TRBV28 and J is TRBJ2-7; 11 nucleotides agree with TRBD2. There are 15 residues in the CDR3. Germline V gene data show CDR1 as MDHEN and CDR2 as SYDVKM. The J segment lost 4 bases and the V segment lost 6 bases, leaving 8 bases of the junction unmatched. DNA of the CDR3: TGTGCCAGCAGCCGAGGGACTAGCGGAGAATACGAGCAGTACTTC. Protein: CASSRGTSGEYEQYF.

The CDR3 protein is CATRREGGGELFF. CDR3 coding DNA: TGTGCCACTCGTCGGGAGGGAGGCGGGGAGCTGTTTTTT. V usage is TRBV28 and J usage is TRBJ2-2; 8 nucleotides match TRBD2. CDR3 size: 13 residues. V lost 10 bases and J lost 7; bases outside the gene matches: 8. In germline, CDR1 is MDHEN, CDR2 SYDVKM.

The table lists this clone with a few counts. This chain joins TRBV7-2 and TRBJ2-5, with TRBD1 matching 7 bases. Trimming removed 5 bases from V and 11 bases from J; junction bases left unmatched: 8. The CDR3 runs 12 residues. Germline CDR1 SGHTA, CDR2 FQGNSA. CDR3 in DNA: TGTGCCAGCAGCCTCTGGGACAGAAAACAGTACTTC. Translating it yields CASSLWDRKQYF.

CDR3 region: CVGGQETQYF. The DNA for the CDR3 is TGTGTAGGAGGGCAAGAGACCCAGTACTTC. This chain links TRBV6-1 with TRBJ2-5; a weak D match, TRBD2 (6 bases). This CDR3 contains 10 residues. Germline CDR1 and CDR2: MNHNS and SASEGT.

A few counts support this clone. The V and J genes are TRBV5-4 and TRBJ2-1; the match to TRBD2 covers 9 bases. With 4 bases clipped from V and 6 bases from J, the junction kept 8 bases outside the gene matches. Germline V gene lookup returns CDR1 SGHNT and CDR2 YYREEE (reference sequence). This CDR3 is built from 15 residues. This CDR3 is CASSRGTSGLNEQFF. CDR3 coding DNA: TGTGCCAGCAGCCGCGGCACTAGCGGGCTCAATGAGCAGTTCTTC.

The chain joins TRBV7-2 to TRBJ2-1; 7 nucleotides agree with TRBD2. The CDR3 totals 15 residues. Germline-derived CDR1 and CDR2 are SGHTA and FQGNSA. Germline trimming cut 3 bases from V and 8 bases from J; bases unmatched to any gene: 10. The chain's CDR3 is CASSFRREGLDEQFF. CDR3 bases: TGTGCCAGCAGCTTCAGGAGGGAGGGCCTTGATGAGCAGTTCTTC.

The V call is TRBV10-3, the J call TRBJ1-4, with D perhaps TRBD1 (6 bases). Deletions cut 6 bases from V and 0 bases from J, with 14 bases between. The germline gives CDR1 ENHRY, CDR2 SYGVKD. The CDR3 length is 16 residues. The CDR3 sequence is CAISDSGDATNEKLFF. The CDR3 DNA reads as TGTGCCATCAGCGACTCAGGGGATGCAACTAATGAAAAACTGTTTTTT.

The chain employs TRBV28 and TRBJ1-5; tentative D call: TRBD1 (5 bases). CDR3 size: 15 residues. Germline loops: CDR1 MDHEN, CDR2 SYDVKM. V dropped 5 bases and J dropped 2 bases, with 13 bases sitting between them. CDR3 nucleotide sequence: TGTGCCAGCAGTCGACCATCGACAGGCAATCAGCCCCAGCATTTT. It translates to CASSRPSTGNQPQHF.

The chain combines TRBV7-9 with TRBJ2-1; 11 bases line up with TRBD2. CDR3 size: 16 residues. The germline CDR1 and CDR2 sequences are SEHNR and FQNEAQ (reference sequence). V lost 1 base to trimming and J lost 8 bases; unmatched junction nucleotides: 7. CDR3 in amino acids: CASSLVGGLAVDEQFF. In nucleotides, the CDR3 is TGTGCCAGCAGCTTAGTAGGGGGACTAGCGGTAGATGAGCAGTTCTTC.

The genes are TRBV5-1 and TRBJ1-2, with TRBD1 identical over 7 bases. The CDR3 extends over 14 amino acids. The trim removed 1 base at V and 5 bases at J, leaving 5 bases unmatched. Germline-derived CDR1 and CDR2 are SGHRS and YFSETQ. In DNA, the CDR3 is TGCGCCAGCAGCTTGCCAGGGACAGCTTATGGCTACACCTTC. Translation gives CASSLPGTAYGYTF.

The chain recombines TRBV7-8 with TRBJ2-1; D remains ambiguous. Deletions cut 1 base from V and 12 bases from J, with 7 bases between. This CDR3 comprises 11 residues. CDR1 and CDR2 from the germline V gene are SGHVS and FQNEAQ. CDR3 sequence reads: CASSLEVRQFF. CDR3 DNA sequence: TGTGCCAGCAGCTTAGAAGTGCGGCAGTTCTTC.

The V gene is TRBV5-4, the J gene TRBJ2-1; maybe TRBD2 (6 bases). The CDR3 has 16 residues. V lost 0 bases, J lost 6 bases, and 16 bases lay in between. Germline-derived CDR1 and CDR2 are SGHNT and YYREEE (reference sequence). The CDR3 nucleotides read TGTGCCAGCAGCTTGGCCGGAGGGGCCGAGGTCAATGAGCAGTTCTTC. It encodes CASSLAGGAEVNEQFF. The full variable domain, with the rest looked up from reference TRBV5-4 and TRBJ2-1, is ETGVTQSPTHLIKTRGQQVTLRCSSQSGHNTVSWYQQALGQGPQFIFQYYREEENGRGNFPPRFSGLQFPNYSSELNVNALELDDSALYLCASSLAGGAEVNEQFFGPGTRLTVL.

The chain links TRBV19 to TRBJ1-5; TRBD1 matches at 8 bases. The germline V gene encodes CDR1 LNHDA and CDR2 SQIVND (reference sequence). The CDR3 sequence is 15 residues long. V lost 4 bases and J lost 9; bases outside the gene matches: 11. The CDR3 sequence: CASSRDRRRSGPQHF. DNA for the CDR3: TGTGCCAGTAGTAGGGACAGGCGGCGATCAGGGCCCCAGCATTTT.

This chain joins TRBV11-3 and TRBJ2-1, with 10 bases that match TRBD2. Trimming at V came to 5 bases and at J to 7 bases, leaving 8 bases not matched to a gene. Germline V gives CDR1 SGHNT, CDR2 YENEEA. The CDR3 length is 15 residues. Here the CDR3 DNA reads TGTGCCAGCAGCCCCGGACTAGCGGCCCAAAATGAGCAGTTCTTC. Protein: CASSPGLAAQNEQFF. Filled out from reference TRBV11-3 and TRBJ2-1, the complete variable domain reads EAGVVQSPRYKIIEKKQPVAFWCNPISGHNTLYWYLQNLGQGPELLIRYENEEAVDDSQLPKDRFSAERLKGVDSTLKIQPAELGDSAVYLCASSPGLAAQNEQFFGPGTRLTVL.